These 11 T cell receptor beta chains share one sample of origin, sequenced in a study of T cells in Graves' hyperthyroidism and ophthalmopathy. Using RNA transcripts as the source, TCR beta CDR3 regions were amplified. A first-round RT-PCR of the TCR CDR3 used the HTBI primer set. TCRdb redid the calling of the multiplex PCR reads with MiXCR, one entry per CDR3 protein. The profile shows under 350,000 distinct CDR3 sequences, roughly 18% of them singletons. Sequencing used blood. The source of these receptors is a woman in her 50s with Graves' hyperthyroidism.

This clonotype showed up just a few times. The genes are TRBV5-6 and TRBJ1-1; the D is unclear. CDR1 and CDR2 (germline): SGHDT, YYEEEE. Trimming took 4 bases from V and 11 from J, leaving 18 bases between them. The CDR3 sequence is 13 residues long. CDR3 in amino acids: CASSKGWSSGAFF. The CDR3 DNA sequence: TGTGCCAGCAGCAAGGGTTGGTCATCGGGGGCTTTCTTT.

This chain uses TRBV10-3 with TRBJ1-1; TRBD1 is a possible D gene (6 bases). This CDR3 contains 14 residues. Trimming shortened V by 2 bases and J by 1 base, and 8 bases separated the two germline ends. CDR1 and CDR2 from the germline V gene are ENHRY and SYGVKD. The CDR3 loop is CAISETQGNTEAFF. As DNA, the CDR3 is TGTGCCATCAGTGAGACACAGGGGAACACTGAAGCTTTCTTT.

This clonotype was counted a single time. V is TRBV7-9 and J is TRBJ1-2, with D possibly being TRBD1 (5 bases). CDR3 length equals 14 residues. Germline assignment: CDR1 SEHNR and CDR2 FQNEAQ (reference sequence). The V gene lost 0 bases and the J gene lost 4 bases, with 9 bases spanning the gap. The CDR3 here is CASSLAGTLYGYTF. CDR3 nucleotides: TGTGCCAGCAGCTTAGCCGGGACCCTCTATGGCTACACCTTC. Supplemented by reference TRBV7-9 and TRBJ1-2, the full variable domain reads DTGVSQNPRHKITKRGQNVTFRCDPISEHNRLYWYRQTLGQGPEFLTYFQNEAQLEKSRLLSDRFSAERPKGSFSTLEIQRTEQGDSAMYLCASSLAGTLYGYTFGSGTRLTVV.

The chain combines TRBV12-3 or TRBV12-4 with TRBJ2-5; 9 bases map to TRBD2. V lost 2 bases and J lost 5; bases outside the gene matches: 15. CDR3 length equals 18 residues. This CDR3 is CASSLKFFERGAGETQYF. In nucleotides, the CDR3 is TGTGCCAGCAGTTTAAAATTCTTCGAGCGGGGGGCGGGTGAGACCCAGTACTTC.

The chain carries TRBV29-1 and TRBJ2-7; D uncertain. Deletions cut 7 bases from V and 5 bases from J, with 24 bases between. CDR3 length equals 15 residues. Germline values: CDR1 SQVTM, CDR2 ANQGSEA. This CDR3 reads CSAIGRRVGLDEQYF. DNA of the CDR3: TGCAGCGCTATCGGACGTCGGGTAGGGCTGGACGAGCAGTACTTC.

Many counts were recorded for this clonotype. The genes are TRBV7-2 and TRBJ1-4; D is uncertain. CDR3 length: 12 amino acids. Deletions cut 1 base from V and 10 bases from J, with 7 bases between. Germline V lookup: CDR1 SGHTA, CDR2 FQGNSA. DNA for the CDR3: TGTGCCAGCAGCTTAGGGTCGGCAAAACTGTTTTTT. Translating gives CASSLGSAKLFF.

This clonotype occurred many times. The rearrangement joins TRBV7-3 to TRBJ2-3; D may be TRBD2 (5 bases). Germline CDR1 reads SGHTA; CDR2 reads FQGTGA. CDR3 length: 16 amino acids. Trimming took 2 bases from V and 1 from J, leaving 13 bases between them. CDR3 in amino acids: CASSLEPGIGTDTQYF. The CDR3 bases are TGTGCCAGCAGCTTAGAACCGGGGATCGGCACAGATACGCAGTATTTT.

There are a few counts of this clonotype. The V call is TRBV3-1, the J call TRBJ1-2; the D gene is possibly TRBD1 (6 bases). V was pared by 0 bases and J by 8 bases, with 16 bases between. Germline V gene data show CDR1 as LGHDT and CDR2 as YNNKEL (reference sequence). CDR3 size: 15 residues. CDR3 nucleotides: TGTGCCAGCAGCCAAGATGGGGGGGGGCCTAGGGGCTACACCTTC. It encodes CASSQDGGGPRGYTF.

The chain carries TRBV19 and TRBJ1-5; 9 bases line up with TRBD1. Germline V gene sequence: CDR1 LNHDA, CDR2 SQIVND (reference sequence). The V gene end was trimmed by 3 bases and the J gene end by 0 bases; junction bases not matched to a gene: 6. The CDR3 sequence is 17 residues long. DNA for the CDR3: TGTGCCAGTAGTATGGGGACAGGGACTTATAGCAATCAGCCCCAGCATTTT. Encoded protein: CASSMGTGTYSNQPQHF.

In DNA form, the CDR3 reads TGTGCCTGGAGCTTACAGCCTAGAGATGGCTACACCTTC. Protein sequence: CAWSLQPRDGYTF. The chain has TRBV30 and TRBJ1-2; D ambiguous. Germline values: CDR1 GTSNPN, CDR2 SVGIG (reference sequence). This CDR3 comprises 13 residues. V was clipped by 3 bases and J by 6 bases, with 14 bases between them.

The V gene is TRBV7-9, the J gene TRBJ1-2; 8 bases are a match to TRBD1. The J segment lost 4 bases and the V segment lost 3 bases, leaving 1 base of the junction unmatched. Germline V lookup: CDR1 SEHNR, CDR2 FQNEAQ (reference sequence). CDR3 length: 13 residues. CDR3 DNA sequence: TGTGCCAGCAGCTTTGGGACAGGCTATGGCTACACCTTC. This sequence encodes CASSFGTGYGYTF. Using reference TRBV7-9 and TRBJ1-2 for the parts outside the CDR3, the full variable domain is DTGVSQNPRHKITKRGQNVTFRCDPISEHNRLYWYRQTLGQGPEFLTYFQNEAQLEKSRLLSDRFSAERPKGSFSTLEIQRTEQGDSAMYLCASSFGTGYGYTFGSGTRLTVV.